This TCR beta chain derives from a study of shared clonotypes between healthy human individuals. Germline V lookup: CDR1 LNHDA, CDR2 SQIVND (reference sequence). V shed 5 bases and J 0 bases; nucleotides not matched to a gene: 5. The CDR3 loop spans 16 amino acids. Naive CD8 cells were CD45RO-negative, positively selected for CCR7, excluding terminally differentiated effector memory CD45RA+ cells. Some 30,000 T cell genomes, or around 200 ng DNA, went into the sorted-subset replicate PCRs. The repertoire was sequenced with immunoSEQ multiplex PCR; TCRdb's copy has only in-frame clones and lacks some. The data show about 2.1 million clones, just over 90% seen once.

V usage is TRBV19 and J usage is TRBJ1-5, with TRBD1 matching 9 bases. Sequences were obtained from naive CD8+ T cells from PBMCs. The source is a young man in good health. Some clones in this sample may be carry-over from other donors' samples. Here the CDR3 DNA reads TGTGCCAGTAGTGTACAGGGGGCATATAGCAATCAGCCCCAGCATTTT. Its protein is CASSVQGAYSNQPQHF. The entire variable domain, with the rest obtained from reference TRBV19 and TRBJ1-5, is as follows: DGGITQSPKYLFRKEGQNVTLSCEQNLNHDAMYWYRQDPGQGLRLIYYSQIVNDFQKGDIAEGYSVSREKKESFPLTVTSAQKNPTAFYLCASSVQGAYSNQPQHFGDGTRLSIL.